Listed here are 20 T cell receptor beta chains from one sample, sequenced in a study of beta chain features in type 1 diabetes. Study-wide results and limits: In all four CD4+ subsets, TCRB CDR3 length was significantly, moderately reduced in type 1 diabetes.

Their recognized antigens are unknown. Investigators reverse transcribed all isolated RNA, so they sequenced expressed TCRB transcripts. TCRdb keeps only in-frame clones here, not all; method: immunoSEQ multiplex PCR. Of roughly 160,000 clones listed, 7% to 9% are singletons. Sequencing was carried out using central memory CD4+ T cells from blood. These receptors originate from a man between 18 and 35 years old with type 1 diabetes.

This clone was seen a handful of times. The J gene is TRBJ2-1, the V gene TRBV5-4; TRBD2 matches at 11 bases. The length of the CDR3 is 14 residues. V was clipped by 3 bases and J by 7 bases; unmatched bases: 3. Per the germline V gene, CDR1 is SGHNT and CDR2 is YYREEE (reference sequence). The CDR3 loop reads CASSSTSGSNEQFF. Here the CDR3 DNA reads TGTGCCAGCAGCTCAACTAGCGGGAGTAATGAGCAGTTCTTC.

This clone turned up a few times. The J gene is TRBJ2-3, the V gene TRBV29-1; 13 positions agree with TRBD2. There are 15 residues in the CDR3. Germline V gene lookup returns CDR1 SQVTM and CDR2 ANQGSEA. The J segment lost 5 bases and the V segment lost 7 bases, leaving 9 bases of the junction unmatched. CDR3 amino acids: CSAELAGGPGDTQYF. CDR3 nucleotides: TGCAGCGCCGAACTAGCGGGAGGGCCGGGAGATACGCAGTATTTT.

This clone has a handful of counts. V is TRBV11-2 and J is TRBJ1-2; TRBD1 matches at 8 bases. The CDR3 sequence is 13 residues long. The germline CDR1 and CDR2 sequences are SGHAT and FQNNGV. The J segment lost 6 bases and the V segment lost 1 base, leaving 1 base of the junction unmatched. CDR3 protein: CASSLATGDGYTF. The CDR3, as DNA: TGTGCCAGCAGCTTAGCGACAGGGGATGGCTACACCTTC.

The CDR3, as DNA: TGTGCCAGCAGCCCGAACAGCCTCCTGGCGGGGGAAAAACTGTTTTTT. Amino acid sequence: CASSPNSLLAGEKLFF. The V call is TRBV28, the J call TRBJ1-4; no reliable D call. Germline V lookup: CDR1 MDHEN, CDR2 SYDVKM. The CDR3 spans 16 residues. Trimming removed 6 bases at V and 8 bases at J, with 22 bases between. The full variable domain, with the rest looked up from reference TRBV28 and TRBJ1-4, is DVKVTQSSRYLVKRTGEKVFLECVQDMDHENMFWYRQDPGLGLRLIYFSYDVKMKEKGDIPEGYSVSREKKERFSLILESASTNQTSMYLCASSPNSLLAGEKLFFGSGTQLSVL.

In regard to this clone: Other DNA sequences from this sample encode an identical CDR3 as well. This CDR3 is CAITPGQGGADTQYF. The CDR3 DNA reads TGTGCCATCACCCCAGGGCAGGGCGGGGCAGATACGCAGTATTTT. The J gene is TRBJ2-3, the V gene TRBV10-3; tentatively, D is TRBD2 (6 bases). The germline V gene has CDR1 ENHRY and CDR2 SYGVKD. V lost 7 bases to trimming and J lost 4 bases, with 18 bases between them. The CDR3 has 15 residues.

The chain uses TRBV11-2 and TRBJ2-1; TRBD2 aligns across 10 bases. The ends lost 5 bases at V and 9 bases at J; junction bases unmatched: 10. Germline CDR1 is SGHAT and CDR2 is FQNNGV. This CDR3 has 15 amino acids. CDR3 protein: CASSPSGRAVGEQFF. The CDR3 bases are TGTGCCAGCAGCCCCAGCGGGAGGGCCGTCGGTGAGCAGTTCTTC.

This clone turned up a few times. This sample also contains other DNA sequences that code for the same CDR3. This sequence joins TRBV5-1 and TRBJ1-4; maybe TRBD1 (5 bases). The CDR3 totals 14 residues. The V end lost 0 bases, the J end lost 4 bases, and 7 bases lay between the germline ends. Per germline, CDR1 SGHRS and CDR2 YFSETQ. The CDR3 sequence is CASSLGQNNEKLFF. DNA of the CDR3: TGCGCCAGCAGCTTGGGACAGAATAATGAAAAACTGTTTTTT.

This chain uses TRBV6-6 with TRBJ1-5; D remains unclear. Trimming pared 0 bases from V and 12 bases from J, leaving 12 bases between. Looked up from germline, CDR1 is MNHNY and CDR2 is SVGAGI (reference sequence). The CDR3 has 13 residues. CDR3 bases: TGTGCCAGCAGTTACTCGGGTGAAGACTTCCAGCATTTT. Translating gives CASSYSGEDFQHF.

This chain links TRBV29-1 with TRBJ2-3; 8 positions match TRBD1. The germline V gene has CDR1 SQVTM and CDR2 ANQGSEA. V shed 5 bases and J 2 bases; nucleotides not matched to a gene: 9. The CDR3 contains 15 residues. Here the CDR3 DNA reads TGCAGCGTTTACAGGGGGGCTGTCCTCACAGATACGCAGTATTTT. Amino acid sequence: CSVYRGAVLTDTQYF.

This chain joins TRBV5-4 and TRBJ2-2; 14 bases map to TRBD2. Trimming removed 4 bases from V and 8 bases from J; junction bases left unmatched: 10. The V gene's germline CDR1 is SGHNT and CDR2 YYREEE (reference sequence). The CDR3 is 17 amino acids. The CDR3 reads CASSQEPGLAGVGELFF. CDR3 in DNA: TGTGCCAGCAGCCAGGAACCGGGACTAGCGGGGGTGGGGGAGCTGTTTTTT.

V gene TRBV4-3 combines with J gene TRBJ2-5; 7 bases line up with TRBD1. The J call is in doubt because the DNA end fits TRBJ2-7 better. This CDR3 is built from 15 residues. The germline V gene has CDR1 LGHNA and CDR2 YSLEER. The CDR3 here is CASSPAQGRFDEQYF. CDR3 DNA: TGCGCCAGCAGCCCAGCACAGGGGCGGTTCGACGAGCAGTACTTC.

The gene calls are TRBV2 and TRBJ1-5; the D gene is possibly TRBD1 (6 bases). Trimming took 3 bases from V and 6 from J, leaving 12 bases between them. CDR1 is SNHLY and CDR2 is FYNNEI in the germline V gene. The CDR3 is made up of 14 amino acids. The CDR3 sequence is CASSDGGHGQPQHF. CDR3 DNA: TGTGCCAGCAGTGACGGGGGGCATGGTCAGCCCCAGCATTTT.

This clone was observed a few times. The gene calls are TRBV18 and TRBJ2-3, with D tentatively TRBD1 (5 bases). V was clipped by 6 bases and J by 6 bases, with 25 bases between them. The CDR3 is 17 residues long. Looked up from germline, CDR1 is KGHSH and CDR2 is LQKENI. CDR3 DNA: TGTGCCAGCTCTCCCAGACTTACTCGACAGTCCTCTGATACGCAGTATTTT. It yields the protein CASSPRLTRQSSDTQYF.

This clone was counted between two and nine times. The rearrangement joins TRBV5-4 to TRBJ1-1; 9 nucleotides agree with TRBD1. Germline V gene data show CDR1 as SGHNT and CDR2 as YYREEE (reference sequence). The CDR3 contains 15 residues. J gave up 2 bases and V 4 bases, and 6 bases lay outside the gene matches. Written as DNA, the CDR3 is TGTGCCAGCAGCGCGCCGGGACAGGGAAACACTGAAGCTTTCTTT. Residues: CASSAPGQGNTEAFF.

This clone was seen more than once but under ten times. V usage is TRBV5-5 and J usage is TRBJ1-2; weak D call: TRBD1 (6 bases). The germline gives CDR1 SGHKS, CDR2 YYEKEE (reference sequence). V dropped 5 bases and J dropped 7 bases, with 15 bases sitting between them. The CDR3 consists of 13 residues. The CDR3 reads CASSLQGVGGYTF. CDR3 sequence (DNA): TGTGCCAGCAGTTTACAGGGCGTCGGTGGCTACACCTTC.

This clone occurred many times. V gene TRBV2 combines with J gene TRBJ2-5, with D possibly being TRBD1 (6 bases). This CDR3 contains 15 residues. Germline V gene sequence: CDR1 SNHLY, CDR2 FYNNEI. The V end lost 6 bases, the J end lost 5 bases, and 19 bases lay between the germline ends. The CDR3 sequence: CASRVTGSGYETQYF. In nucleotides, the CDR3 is TGTGCCAGCAGGGTAACAGGGTCTGGCTATGAGACCCAGTACTTC.

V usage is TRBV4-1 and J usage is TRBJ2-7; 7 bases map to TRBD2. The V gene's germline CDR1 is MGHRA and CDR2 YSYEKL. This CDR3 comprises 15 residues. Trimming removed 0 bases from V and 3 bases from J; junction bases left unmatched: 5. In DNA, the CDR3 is TGCGCCAGCAGCCAAGAGTGGGGCGGGGGCTACGAGCAGTACTTC. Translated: CASSQEWGGGYEQYF.

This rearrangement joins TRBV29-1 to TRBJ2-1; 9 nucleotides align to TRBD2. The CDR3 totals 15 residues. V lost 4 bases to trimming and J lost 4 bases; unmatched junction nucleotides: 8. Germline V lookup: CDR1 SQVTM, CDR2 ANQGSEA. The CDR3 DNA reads TGCAGCGTTGTATGGCGGGAGGGAACTTACAATGAGCAGTTCTTC. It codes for CSVVWREGTYNEQFF.

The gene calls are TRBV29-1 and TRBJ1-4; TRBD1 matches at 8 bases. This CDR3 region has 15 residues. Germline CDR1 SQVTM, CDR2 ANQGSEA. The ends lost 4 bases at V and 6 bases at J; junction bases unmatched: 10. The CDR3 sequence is CSVAGGAPAYEKLFF. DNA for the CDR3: TGCAGCGTTGCAGGGGGCGCGCCTGCTTATGAAAAACTGTTTTTT.

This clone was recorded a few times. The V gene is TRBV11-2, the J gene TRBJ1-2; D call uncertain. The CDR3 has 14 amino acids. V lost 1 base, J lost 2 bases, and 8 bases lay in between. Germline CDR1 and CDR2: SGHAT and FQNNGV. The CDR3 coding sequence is TGTGCCAGCAGCTTAGCCCAGGCGAACTATGGCTACACCTTC. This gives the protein CASSLAQANYGYTF.